Included here is one T cell receptor beta chain sequence, with context. What it binds is not known. The data originate from a study of T cell responses to AZD1222 COVID-19 vaccine. Germline V gives CDR1 SGHAT, CDR2 FQNNGV. J gave up 5 bases and V 0 bases, and 4 bases lay outside the gene matches. The CDR3 has 16 residues. Study-level points and caveats: Baseline seropositives among AZD1222 recipients totaled only six.

Generated by immunoSEQ multiplex PCR, the TCRdb table keeps only in-frame clones and is missing some. The sample has 170,000 or so clones; roughly nine tenths are singletons. The TCR was taken from an adult in good health. The chain couples TRBV11-2 to TRBJ2-3; 11 positions agree with TRBD2. The sample in question was peripheral blood, obtained on day 0 of AZD1222 vaccination. Written as DNA, the CDR3 is TGTGCCAGCAGCTTAGAGCTAGCGGGAGGAGTAGATACGCAGTATTTT. Translation: CASSLELAGGVDTQYF.